The clone carrying this T cell receptor (beta chain) was seen a few times. These data are taken from a study of blood T cell repertoires in COVID-19. Study at large: The study drew acute and convalescent COVID-19 samples from the United States, Italy and Spain.

There are 16 residues in the CDR3. The germline gives CDR1 LNHDA, CDR2 SQIVND (reference sequence). Germline trimming cut 1 base from V and 2 bases from J; bases unmatched to any gene: 5. Sequenced by immunoSEQ multiplex PCR; TCRdb stores in-frame clones only, minus some. The sample carries about 190,000 clones, 70% to 85% recorded once. The study recruited people aged about 18 to 89 years across around 23 US areas. Cohorts were based on clinical histories the participants reported. In Cohort 3, a recovered donor had either two negative PCRs, clearance, or symptom resolution. The chain employs TRBV19 and TRBJ1-2, with 9 bases that match TRBD1. The specimen sequenced was PBMCs or T cells enriched from blood (not recorded which). The clonotype originates from a woman aged 25 to 39 who had recovered from COVID-19. DNA for the CDR3: TGTGCCAGTAGTATAGGAGGACAGGGGATGAACTATGGCTACACCTTC. It is translated as CASSIGGQGMNYGYTF.